The entry that follows covers one TCR beta chain sequence. The data stem from a study of blood T cells in healthy people across ages. The CDR3 has 15 amino acids. The V and J ends lost 0 bases and 8 bases respectively, with 13 bases between them. CDR1 is LNHNV and CDR2 is YYDKDF in the germline V gene (reference sequence). PCR was performed a second time for about 7 to 12 cycles using a sample-barcoded 5' primer and a J-beta primer mix. Per-sample output comprised a minimum of 3 million paired-end reads containing CDR3. One entry per CDR3 protein results from TCRdb running MiXCR on the 5' RACE reads. The sample consists of 800,000 or so distinct CDR3 sequences, roughly 60% of them appearing once. Per sample, a minimum of 6 million PBMCs were isolated.

The material sequenced was blood. This receptor was identified in a man aged 30-40 years in good health. The chain carries TRBV15 and TRBJ1-4, with D perhaps matching TRBD1 (5 bases). The CDR3 DNA reads TGTGCCACCAGCAGAGAAGAGCAGGGTGACGAAAAACTGTTTTTT. Its protein is CATSREEQGDEKLFF.